The clone carrying this T cell receptor (beta chain) was counted between two and nine times. Its antigen remains unidentified. Trimming stripped 1 base from V and 3 bases from J, with 15 bases between. This CDR3 region has 16 residues. Per germline, CDR1 SEHNR and CDR2 FQNEAQ (reference sequence). This sample is part of a study of T-cell memory formation after mild COVID-19. Study context: TCR clusters were mostly donor specific.

Broader study findings: A second wave of clones peaked on day 37, and their SARS-CoV-2 specificity went unconfirmed.

cDNA libraries for TCR alpha and TCR beta, carrying sample barcodes and UMIs, came from 5'RACE with constant-segment primers. Each CDR3 protein gets one entry after TCRdb re-called the 5' RACE reads with MiXCR. The sample records 350,000 to 400,000 distinct CDR3 sequences, around 14% being singletons. The sequencing sample was made of PBMCs or a T cell subset sorted from them (not recorded which). The chain has TRBV7-9 and TRBJ1-1; the D is unclear. This clonotype originated in a man in his late teens or twenties who had mild COVID-19 (a few samples of this study predate the infection). Cell type and time point are not known. The CDR3 protein is CASSLGLGISHTEAFF. The CDR3 DNA reads TGTGCCAGCAGCTTAGGGCTCGGCATCTCGCACACTGAAGCTTTCTTT.